This T cell receptor beta chain was captured in a study of Ad26.COV2.S vaccination and SARS-CoV-2 variants (TCRdb year 2021). Describing the broader study: Donors in the vaccine arm were drawn from COV1001, a multicentre, randomized, double-blind, placebo-controlled phase I-IIa trial testing Ad26.COV2.S in healthy adults. A total of 32 samples were included in the TCR-sequenced set, comprising roughly 19 Ad26.COV2.S vaccine recipients, 5 placebo recipients and 8 SARS-CoV-2 convalescent individuals. TCRbeta repertoire sequencing was used to assess the specificity and breadth of SARS-CoV-2-reactive T cell receptors after Ad26.COV2.S vaccination. Trial participants were randomized into five groups of five: low-dose or high-dose Ad26.COV2.S given once or twice, or placebo on both occasions. Ad26.COV2.S was given intramuscularly at 5x10^10 or 1x10^11 viral particles, as a single shot or as two shots 56 days apart. Investigators did not know the trial group allocation while performing experiments and assessing outcomes.

The research as a whole found: Higher spike-specific TCR breadth was observed in Ad26.COV2.S recipients than in placebo recipients (P = 0.0014). Substantial breadth of spike-specific CD8+ and CD4+ T cell responses was reported after vaccination. The study lacked the statistical power to compare responses across vaccine doses or regimens. Vaccine and placebo recipients had similar non-spike TCR breadth, a finding consistent with the vaccine containing only spike. It was noted by the authors that total T cell responses may have been underestimated by the TCR breadth and depth analyses.

The CDR3 goes from the cysteine to the phenylalanine over 18 residues. The CDR3 DNA has 54 bases and is translated from base 1. Reading the germline V gene gives CDR1 SGHDT and CDR2 YYEEEE. Trimming takes 2 bases from V and 6 bases from J, and the germline ends sit 26 bases apart. In light of the paper, this sample's treatment or condition label describes: over 15 received Ad26.COV2.S at low or high dose, single or two shots; several received placebo; per-sample allocation not given. Repertoires of vaccine and placebo recipients were sequenced from samples collected on day 63 after the first injection. In Cohort 1b, 20 to 25 adults aged 18-55 years were enrolled at a single site in Boston, USA, between 29 July and 7 August 2020. As a vaccine, Ad26.COV2.S was a replication-incompetent adenovirus type 26 vector that expressed a prefusion-stabilized SARS-CoV-2 spike protein derived from the original Wuhan strain.

The immunoSEQ Assay was used to sequence TCRbeta CDR3 regions. After extraction, genomic DNA underwent amplification by bias-controlled multiplex PCR, followed by high-throughput sequencing. In the source study's methods: Collapsing and filtering of sequences were performed to quantify the absolute abundance of each unique TCRbeta CDR3 region. Usable DNA was measured by amplifying reference genes present in all nucleated cells, and TCRbeta template counts were normalized to that usable DNA to estimate T cell fraction. Repertoire TCRs were annotated as SARS-CoV-2-specific by exact matching of V gene, CDR3 amino acid sequence and J gene to a known reactive TCR set. The reference SARS-CoV-2 TCR set was obtained from MIRA and was filtered for enrichment in COVID-19-positive ImmuneCODE repertoires, whereby public or cross-reactive TCRs were removed. Drawing on the MIRA antigens, annotated TCRs were analysed further at the level of specific ORF or position within ORF. Depth was the summed frequency of annotated unique rearrangements, while breadth was defined as annotated unique rearrangements over total unique productive rearrangements. Two-sided Wilcoxon rank-sum tests were used to compare TCR breadth between groups. Not all clones reach the TCRdb copy of this immuneACCESS table, which keeps in-frame sequences only. Checked studies attribute under half of the gap to unresolved V genes and leave the rest unexplained. V and J calls and clone size are those listed in that table; D and trimming were worked out from the DNA. The sample table shows hundreds of thousands of clones, and roughly 87% are seen once. Over 2.5% of the sample lies in the top ten.

To note about this clone: Its target antigen remains unknown. Per-base quality was not reported, and no clone a single base away is much larger than it.

Source: peripheral blood, taken in a trial of Ad26.COV2.S vaccine versus placebo. In this chain, TRBV5-6 is recombined with TRBJ1-2; D gene: possibly TRBD1, on 5 matching bases. This receptor was obtained from a person aged 18-60 years who received the Ad26.COV2.S COVID-19 vaccine or a placebo. The CDR3 loop reads CASSLLYLEQDGRDGYTF. The base sequence is TGTGCCAGCAGCTTATTGTACCTAGAACAGGATGGGCGCGATGGCTACACCTTC.